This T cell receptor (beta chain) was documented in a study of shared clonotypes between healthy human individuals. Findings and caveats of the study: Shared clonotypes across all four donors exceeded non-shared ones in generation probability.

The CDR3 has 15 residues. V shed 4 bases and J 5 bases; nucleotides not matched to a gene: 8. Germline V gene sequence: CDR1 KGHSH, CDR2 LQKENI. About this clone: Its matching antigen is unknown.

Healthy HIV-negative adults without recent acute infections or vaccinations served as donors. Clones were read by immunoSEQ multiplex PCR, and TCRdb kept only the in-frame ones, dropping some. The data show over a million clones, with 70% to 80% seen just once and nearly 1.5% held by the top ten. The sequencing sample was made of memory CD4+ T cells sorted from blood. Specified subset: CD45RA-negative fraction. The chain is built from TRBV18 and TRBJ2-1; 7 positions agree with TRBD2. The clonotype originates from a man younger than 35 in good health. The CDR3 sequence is CASSRVTSYNNEQFF. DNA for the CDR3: TGTGCCAGCTCACGTGTGACTAGCTACAACAATGAGCAGTTCTTC.